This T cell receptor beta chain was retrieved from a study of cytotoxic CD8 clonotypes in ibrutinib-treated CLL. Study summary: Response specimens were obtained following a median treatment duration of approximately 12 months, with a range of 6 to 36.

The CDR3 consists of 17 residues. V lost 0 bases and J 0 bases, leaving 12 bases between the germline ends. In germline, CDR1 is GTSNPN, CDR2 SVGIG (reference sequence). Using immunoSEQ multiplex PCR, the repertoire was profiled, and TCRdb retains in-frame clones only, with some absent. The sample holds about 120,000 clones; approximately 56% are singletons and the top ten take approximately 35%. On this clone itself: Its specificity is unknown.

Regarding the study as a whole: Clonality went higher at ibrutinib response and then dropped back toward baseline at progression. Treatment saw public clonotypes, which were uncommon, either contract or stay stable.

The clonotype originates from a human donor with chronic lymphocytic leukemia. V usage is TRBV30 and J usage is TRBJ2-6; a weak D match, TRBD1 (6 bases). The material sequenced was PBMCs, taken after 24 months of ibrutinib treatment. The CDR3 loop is CAWSVGGVFSGANVLTF. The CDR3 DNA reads TGTGCCTGGAGTGTAGGGGGAGTCTTCTCTGGGGCCAACGTCCTGACTTTC.